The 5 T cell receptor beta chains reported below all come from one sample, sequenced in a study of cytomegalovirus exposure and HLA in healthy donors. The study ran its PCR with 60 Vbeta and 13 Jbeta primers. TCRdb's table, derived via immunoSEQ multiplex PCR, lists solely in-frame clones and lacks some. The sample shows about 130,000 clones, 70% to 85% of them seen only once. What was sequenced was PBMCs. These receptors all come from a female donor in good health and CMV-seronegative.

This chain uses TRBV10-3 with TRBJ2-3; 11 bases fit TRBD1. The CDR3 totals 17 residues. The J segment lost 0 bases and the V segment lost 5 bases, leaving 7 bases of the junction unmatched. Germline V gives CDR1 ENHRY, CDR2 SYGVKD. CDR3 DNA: TGTGCCATCAGTATAGGGACAGGGGGACCTAGCACAGATACGCAGTATTTT. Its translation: CAISIGTGGPSTDTQYF.

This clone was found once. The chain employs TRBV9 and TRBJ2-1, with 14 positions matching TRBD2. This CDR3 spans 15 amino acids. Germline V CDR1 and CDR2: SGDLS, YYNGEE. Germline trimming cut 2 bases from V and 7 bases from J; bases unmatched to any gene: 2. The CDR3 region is CASSVGLAGVNEQFF. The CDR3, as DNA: TGTGCCAGCAGCGTGGGACTAGCGGGAGTAAATGAGCAGTTCTTC.

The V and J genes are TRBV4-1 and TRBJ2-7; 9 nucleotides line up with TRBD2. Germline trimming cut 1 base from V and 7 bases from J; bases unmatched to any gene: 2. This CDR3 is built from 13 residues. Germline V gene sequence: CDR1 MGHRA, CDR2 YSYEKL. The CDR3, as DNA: TGCGCCAGCAGCCAAGTCCTAGCGGGGGAGCAGTACTTC. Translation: CASSQVLAGEQYF.

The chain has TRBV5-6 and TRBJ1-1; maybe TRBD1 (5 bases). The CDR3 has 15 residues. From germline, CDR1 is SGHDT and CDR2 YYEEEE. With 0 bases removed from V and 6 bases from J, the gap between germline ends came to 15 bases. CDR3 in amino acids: CASSLGQGRIAEAFF. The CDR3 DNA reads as TGTGCCAGCAGCTTGGGGCAGGGAAGGATAGCTGAAGCTTTCTTT.

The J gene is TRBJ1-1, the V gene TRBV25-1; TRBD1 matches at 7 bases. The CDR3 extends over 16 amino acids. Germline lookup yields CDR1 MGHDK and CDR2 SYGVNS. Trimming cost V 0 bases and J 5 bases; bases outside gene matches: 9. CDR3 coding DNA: TGTGCCAGCAGTGAATATCAGACAGGGTACTCAACTGAAGCTTTCTTT. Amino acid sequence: CASSEYQTGYSTEAFF.